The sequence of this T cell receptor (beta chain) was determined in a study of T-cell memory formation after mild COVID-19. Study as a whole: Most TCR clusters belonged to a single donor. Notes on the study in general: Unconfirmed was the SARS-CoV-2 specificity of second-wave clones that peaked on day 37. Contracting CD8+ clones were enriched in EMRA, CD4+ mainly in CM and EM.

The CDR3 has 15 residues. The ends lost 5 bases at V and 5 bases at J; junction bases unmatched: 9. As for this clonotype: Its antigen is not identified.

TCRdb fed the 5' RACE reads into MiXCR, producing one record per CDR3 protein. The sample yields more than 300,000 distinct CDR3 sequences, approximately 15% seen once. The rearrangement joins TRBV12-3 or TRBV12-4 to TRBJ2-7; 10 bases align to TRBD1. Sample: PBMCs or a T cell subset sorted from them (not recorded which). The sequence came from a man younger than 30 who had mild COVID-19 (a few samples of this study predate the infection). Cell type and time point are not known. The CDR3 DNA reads TGTGCCAGCAGTCGTCCGACAGGGGGCTTAAACGAGCAGTACTTC. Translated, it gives CASSRPTGGLNEQYF.